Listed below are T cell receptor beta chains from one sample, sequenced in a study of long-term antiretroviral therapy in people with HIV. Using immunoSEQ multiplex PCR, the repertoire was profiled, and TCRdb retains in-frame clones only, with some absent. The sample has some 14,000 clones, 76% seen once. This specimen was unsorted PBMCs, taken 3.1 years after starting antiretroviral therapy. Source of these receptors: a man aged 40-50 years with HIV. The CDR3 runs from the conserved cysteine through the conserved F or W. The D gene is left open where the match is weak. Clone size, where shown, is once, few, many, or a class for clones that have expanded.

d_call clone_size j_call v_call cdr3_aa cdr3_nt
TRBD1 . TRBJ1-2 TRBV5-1 CASSSLTGRDYTF TGCGCCAGCAGCTCGCTGACAGGGAGGGATTACACCTTC
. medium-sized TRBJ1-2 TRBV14 CASSQDHGGGYTF TGTGCCAGCAGCCAAGACCACGGAGGAGGCTACACCTTC
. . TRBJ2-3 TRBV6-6 CASSSEGPTDTQYF TGTGCCAGCAGTTCCGAGGGACCCACAGATACGCAGTATTTT
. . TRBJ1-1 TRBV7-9 CASSLSSANEAFF TGTGCCAGCAGCTTATCGTCAGCTAATGAAGCTTTCTTT
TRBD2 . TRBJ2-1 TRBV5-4 CASSLDLAGDEQFF TGTGCCAGCAGCTTGGATCTAGCGGGGGATGAGCAGTTCTTC
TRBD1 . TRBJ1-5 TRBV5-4 CASSQGQGYNQPQHF TGTGCCAGCAGCCAGGGACAGGGTTACAATCAGCCCCAGCATTTT
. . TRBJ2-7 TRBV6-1 CASRLARAYEQYF TGTGCCAGCAGACTGGCCAGGGCCTACGAGCAGTACTTC
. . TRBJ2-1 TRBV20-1 CSARRQVEQFF TGCAGTGCTAGAAGACAGGTTGAGCAGTTCTTC
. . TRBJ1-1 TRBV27 CASSLEGPTEAFF TGTGCCAGCAGTTTGGAAGGGCCCACTGAAGCTTTCTTT
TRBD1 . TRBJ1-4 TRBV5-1 CASSLQGAGSNEKLFF TGCGCCAGCAGCCTACAGGGGGCGGGTTCTAATGAAAAACTGTTTTTT
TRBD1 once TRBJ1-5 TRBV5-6 CASSYGTGVEQPQHF TGTGCCAGCAGCTACGGGACAGGGGTAGAACAGCCCCAGCATTTT
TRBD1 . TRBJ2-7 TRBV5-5 CASSLTGTGSIEQYF TGTGCCAGCAGCCTGACCGGGACAGGGTCCATCGAGCAGTACTTC
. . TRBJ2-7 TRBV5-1 CASSSGLSYEQYF TGCGCCAGCAGCTCGGGACTCTCCTACGAGCAGTACTTC
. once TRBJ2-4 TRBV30 CAWRSNLLAKNIQYF TGTGCCTGGAGGTCAAATCTCCTAGCCAAAAACATTCAGTACTTC
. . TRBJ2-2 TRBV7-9 CASSLGTFTTGELFF TGTGCCAGCAGCCTTGGGACATTTACAACCGGGGAGCTGTTTTTT
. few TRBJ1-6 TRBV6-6 CASSYGGSPLHF TGTGCCAGCAGTTATGGGGGTTCACCCCTCCACTTT
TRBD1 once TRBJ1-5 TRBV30 CAYTQGQGNQPQHF TGTGCCTACACACAGGGACAGGGGAATCAGCCCCAGCATTTT
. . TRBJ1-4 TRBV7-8 CASSKATGEKLFF TGTGCCAGCAGCAAAGCTACAGGGGAAAAACTGTTTTTT
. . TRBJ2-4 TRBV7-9 CASSLSDGKNIQYF TGTGCCAGCAGCTTATCGGACGGGAAAAACATTCAGTACTTC
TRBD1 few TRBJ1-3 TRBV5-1 CASSSRQGERGNTIYF TGCGCCAGCAGCTCGAGACAGGGCGAACGGGGAAACACCATATATTTT
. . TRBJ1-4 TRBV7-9 CASSLAGEGLFF TGTGCCAGCAGCTTAGCAGGAGAAGGGCTGTTTTTT
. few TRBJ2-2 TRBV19 CASSIGAGANGELFF TGTGCCAGTAGTATAGGGGCGGGGGCAAACGGGGAGCTGTTTTTT
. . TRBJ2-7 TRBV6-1 CASLGQGTYEQYF TGTGCCAGCTTAGGGCAGGGAACCTACGAGCAGTACTTC
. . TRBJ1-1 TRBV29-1 CSVLRGNTEAFF TGCAGCGTATTACGGGGGAACACTGAAGCTTTCTTT
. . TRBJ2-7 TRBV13 CASSLGQLSSYEQYF TGTGCCAGCAGCTTAGGCCAGCTTAGCTCCTACGAGCAGTACTTC
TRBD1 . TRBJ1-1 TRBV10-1 CASSEGTGAQNTEAFF TGCGCCAGCAGTGAGGGGACAGGGGCGCAGAACACTGAAGCTTTCTTT
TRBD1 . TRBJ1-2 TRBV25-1 CASSEAGGNYGYTF TGTGCCAGCAGTGAGGCAGGGGGGAATTATGGCTACACCTTC
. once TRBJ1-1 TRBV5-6 CASAPGAPNTEAFF TGTGCCAGCGCTCCAGGGGCCCCGAACACTGAAGCTTTCTTT